Following are 6 T cell receptor beta chains from one sample sequenced in a study of T cells in women clearing cervical HPV infection. Generated by immunoSEQ multiplex PCR, the TCRdb table keeps only in-frame clones and is missing some. The listing records approximately 35,000 clones. The source material was blood buffy coat. The receptors shown here come from a woman aged 18-70 years with a cervical HPV16 infection that either progressed to CIN3+ or cleared (not recorded which).

A word on this clone: The read finishes 3 residues shy of the CDR3 end, and the germline J gene is used to complete it. The chain joins TRBV11-2 to TRBJ2-1; 10 positions agree with TRBD1. In germline, CDR1 is SGHAT, CDR2 FQNNGV. Losses at the gene ends were 6 bases for V and 7 bases for J; bases not matched to a gene: 6. This CDR3 region has 14 residues. CDR3 bases read: TGTGCCAGCAGGACAGGGGGCTTAAGGAATGAG. This gives the protein CASRTGGLRNE. The CDR3 reads in full as CASRTGGLRNEQFF.

Remarks on this clone: The DNA ends 3 residues before the CDR3 does, and the rest of the CDR3 is filled in from the germline J gene. The chain carries TRBV4-1 and TRBJ1-6; D is uncertain. This CDR3 contains 16 residues. V gave up 1 base and J gave up 8 bases, with 15 bases separating them. In germline, CDR1 is MGHRA, CDR2 YSYEKL. CDR3 bases read: TGCGCCAGCAGCCAAGCCCTCCAGGCTAAGGATTCACCC. Amino acid sequence: CASSQALQAKDSP. The CDR3 in full is CASSQALQAKDSPLHF.

As to this clone: The DNA ends 3 residues before the CDR3 does, and the rest of the CDR3 is filled in from the germline J gene. This chain joins TRBV5-4 and TRBJ2-5; D is tentatively TRBD1 or TRBD2 (5 bases each). V was trimmed by 3 bases and J by 4 bases, leaving 19 bases between them. Germline CDR1 SGHNT, CDR2 YYREEE (reference sequence). The CDR3 covers 16 residues. The DNA read from the CDR3 is TGTGCCAGCAGCTCCGGAACGGGCCGAGGGGCAGAGACC. Its protein product is CASSSGTGRGAET. The full CDR3 sequence reads CASSSGTGRGAETQYF.

Turning to this clone: The sequenced fragment ends 3 residues before the CDR3 boundary, so the rest is inferred from the germline J gene. This rearrangement joins TRBV20-1 to TRBJ2-2; perhaps TRBD1 as D (6 bases). The CDR3 totals 13 residues. Trimming removed 2 bases at V and 6 bases at J, with 10 bases between. CDR1 is DFQATT, CDR2 SNEGSKA, per germline (reference sequence). CDR3 protein: CSARQGLAGELFF. CDR3 DNA (partial): TGCAGTGCTAGACAGGGGTTGGCCGGGGAG.

Remarks on this clone: The sequenced fragment ends 3 residues before the CDR3 boundary, so the rest is inferred from the germline J gene. This chain joins TRBV5-1 and TRBJ2-2; D is unclear. Germline V CDR1 and CDR2: SGHRS, YFSETQ. This CDR3 comprises 16 residues. V was clipped by 2 bases and J by 1 base, with 12 bases between them. The CDR3 bases that were read are TGCGCCAGCAGCTTACTTGTGGCAGGGAACACCGGGGAG. Residues: CASSLLVAGNTGE. The full CDR3 is CASSLLVAGNTGELFF.

In the case of this clone: The read stops 3 residues short of the end of the CDR3; the missing end is completed from the germline J gene. The chain joins TRBV7-2 to TRBJ1-5; D gene unclear. The CDR3 runs to 13 residues. Trimming cost V 8 bases and J 3 bases, with 11 bases left between them. In germline, CDR1 is SGHTA, CDR2 FQGNSA. The sequenced part of the CDR3 DNA is TGTGCCAGCGGGCCAGAGCTCAATCAGCCC. Translation gives CASGPELNQP. The whole CDR3 sequence is CASGPELNQPQHF. Looking up the rest from reference TRBV7-2 and TRBJ1-5 gives the full variable domain: GAGVSQSPSNKVTEKGKDVELRCDPISGHTALYWYRQSLGQGLEFLIYFQGNSAPDKSGLPSDRFSAERTGGSVSTLTIQRTQQEDSAVYLCASGPELNQPQHFGDGTRLSIL.